These 18 T cell receptor beta chains were all obtained from the same sample, sequenced in a study of metastatic and nonmetastatic thyroid tumors. All patients reached thyroid surgery having received no treatment beforehand. With MiXCR, TCRdb called clones anew from the PCR reads. There are over 20,000 clones in the sample; about 28% occur only once, and 14% lies in the top ten. Input material: tumor tissue. The receptor set was obtained from a male donor with papillary thyroid cancer or a benign thyroid nodule (not recorded which). Some clones in this sample may be carry-over from other donors' samples.

The chain joins TRBV20-1 to TRBJ2-1, with D possibly matching TRBD2 (6 bases). Trimming stripped 4 bases from V and 2 bases from J, with 18 bases between. The CDR3 extends over 16 amino acids. Looked up from germline, CDR1 is DFQATT and CDR2 is SNEGSKA (reference sequence). CDR3 region: CSANRGGTIPYNEQFF. Here the CDR3 DNA reads TGCAGTGCTAATAGGGGCGGGACGATCCCCTACAATGAGCAGTTCTTC.

The rearrangement uses TRBV11-3 and TRBJ2-2; D not certain. The ends were cut back, 0 bases at V and 0 bases at J, with 8 bases in the middle. The CDR3 has 16 amino acids. Germline CDR1 reads SGHNT; CDR2 reads YENEEA. CDR3 residues: CASSLEDPANTGELFF. CDR3 coding DNA: TGTGCCAGCAGCTTAGAAGACCCCGCGAACACCGGGGAGCTGTTTTTT. The full variable domain, completed using reference TRBV11-3 and TRBJ2-2, is EAGVVQSPRYKIIEKKQPVAFWCNPISGHNTLYWYLQNLGQGPELLIRYENEEAVDDSQLPKDRFSAERLKGVDSTLKIQPAELGDSAVYLCASSLEDPANTGELFFGEGSRLTVL.

This clone was picked up many times. V usage is TRBV15 and J usage is TRBJ1-1, with D uncertain. The ends were cut back, 2 bases at V and 3 bases at J, with 16 bases in the middle. CDR3 size: 16 residues. CDR1 and CDR2 (germline): LNHNV, YYDKDF (reference sequence). CDR3 DNA: TGTGCCACCAGCAGATCTAAAATGGGCGTGGACACTGAAGCTTTCTTT. It codes for CATSRSKMGVDTEAFF.

The chain employs TRBV7-3 and TRBJ2-2, with D unclear. The CDR3 has 15 residues. V lost 5 bases to trimming and J lost 3 bases, with 13 bases between them. The V gene's germline CDR1 is SGHTA and CDR2 FQGTGA. The CDR3 spells CASSPLVIDTGELFF. In nucleotides, the CDR3 is TGTGCCAGCAGCCCCCTGGTTATCGACACCGGGGAGCTGTTTTTT.

By share, this clone ranks as medium-sized. The same CDR3 also results from other DNA sequences found in this sample. The chain carries TRBV18 and TRBJ2-7; D might be TRBD1 or TRBD2, each matching 5 bases. V was pared by 3 bases and J by 3 bases, with 12 bases between. Germline V CDR1 and CDR2: KGHSH, LQKENI. The CDR3 is 14 residues long. CDR3 sequence: CASSPRQGVYEQYF. The CDR3 DNA reads as TGTGCCAGCTCACCGCGGCAGGGAGTCTACGAGCAGTACTTC.

The chain employs TRBV24-1 and TRBJ2-3; 8 bases are a match to TRBD2. CDR1 and CDR2 from the germline V gene are KGHDR and SFDVKD. The ends lost 1 base at V and 3 bases at J; junction bases unmatched: 11. There are 18 residues in the CDR3. The CDR3 loop reads CATSDFTSGPKGTDTQYF. The CDR3 DNA reads as TGTGCCACCAGTGATTTCACTAGCGGTCCAAAGGGAACAGATACGCAGTATTTT.

On this clone: A much larger clone is a single base away; this may be a read error. This sample also contains other DNA sequences that code for the same CDR3. The chain is built from TRBV5-1 and TRBJ2-3; D is perhaps TRBD1 or TRBD2 (5 bases each). V lost 2 bases and J 4 bases, leaving 14 bases between the germline ends. Germline CDR1 is SGHRS and CDR2 is YFSETQ. This CDR3 comprises 15 residues. CDR3 in DNA: TGCGCCAGCAGCTTCCGCGGAAGAGGGGCAGATACGCAGTATTTT. Amino acids: CASSFRGRGADTQYF.

J is TRBJ2-7 and V is TRBV11-2; D gene ambiguous. Germline V gives CDR1 SGHAT, CDR2 FQNNGV. Trimming removed 1 base at V and 4 bases at J, with 11 bases between. The CDR3 contains 14 residues. CDR3 nucleotide sequence: TGTGCCAGCAGCTTAGGGGGAACGGTGTACGAGCAGTACTTC. Protein sequence: CASSLGGTVYEQYF.

The chain employs TRBV3-1 and TRBJ1-2; no reliable D call. V dropped 4 bases and J dropped 4 bases, with 22 bases sitting between them. Germline loops: CDR1 LGHDT, CDR2 YNNKEL (reference sequence). The length of the CDR3 is 17 residues. Here the CDR3 DNA reads TGTGCCAGCAGCCGAACCCGGACGGAGACCTTTGCCTATGGCTACACCTTC. It is translated as CASSRTRTETFAYGYTF.

Regarding this clone: The junction does not match germline at one end; this may be a read error. The chain has TRBV5-1 and TRBJ2-1; 11 nucleotides agree with TRBD2. Germline V gene lookup returns CDR1 SGHRS and CDR2 YFSETQ. This CDR3 has 18 residues. CDR3 nucleotides: TGCGCCAGCAGCTTTGGGGGACTAGCGGCAAGCTCCTACAATGAGCATTTCTTC. Its translation is CASSFGGLAASSYNEHFF.

CDR3 region: CSARDRLAGIVDEQFF. The DNA of the CDR3 is TGCAGTGCTAGAGATCGACTAGCGGGAATTGTCGATGAGCAGTTCTTC. This sequence joins TRBV20-1 and TRBJ2-1, with 11 bases aligning to TRBD2. CDR3 size: 16 residues. In germline, CDR1 is DFQATT, CDR2 SNEGSKA (reference sequence). With V trimmed by 0 bases and J by 8 bases, 9 bases remained unmatched.

This clone turned up a few times. This chain links TRBV6-1 with TRBJ1-6; D gene ambiguous. The CDR3 loop spans 15 amino acids. V was cut by 6 bases and J by 7 bases, with 16 bases left in between. Per the germline V gene, CDR1 is MNHNS and CDR2 is SASEGT. The CDR3 protein is CASSQTWTSNSPLHF. CDR3 bases: TGTGCCAGCAGCCAAACTTGGACGTCCAATTCACCCCTCCACTTT.

This clone was detected many times. The rearrangement links TRBV5-4 to TRBJ1-1, with D possibly being TRBD1 (6 bases). The germline gives CDR1 SGHNT, CDR2 YYREEE (reference sequence). The CDR3 extends over 14 amino acids. V was cut by 5 bases and J by 3 bases, with 14 bases left in between. The CDR3 DNA reads TGTGCCAGCAGACGGGGGCAGGGAGACACTGAAGCTTTCTTT. It yields the protein CASRRGQGDTEAFF.

By share, this clone counts as medium-sized. V gene TRBV5-1 combines with J gene TRBJ2-7; 7 nucleotides match TRBD1. The germline V gene has CDR1 SGHRS and CDR2 YFSETQ. There are 14 residues in the CDR3. V lost 2 bases to trimming and J lost 2 bases; unmatched junction nucleotides: 4. The CDR3 nucleotides are TGCGCCAGCAGCTTACCAGGGGGAGCCTACGAGCAGTACTTC. Protein: CASSLPGGAYEQYF.

The CDR3 nucleotides are TGTGCCACCAGCAGAGGGGATTATGGCTACACCTTC. Its protein product is CATSRGDYGYTF. This rearrangement joins TRBV15 to TRBJ1-2; D not certain. Trimming cost V 1 base and J 5 bases, with 5 bases left between them. CDR1 is LNHNV and CDR2 is YYDKDF in the germline V gene (reference sequence). CDR3 size: 12 residues.

In this sample, this clone turned up once. The rearrangement joins TRBV20-1 to TRBJ2-7, with 12 bases identical to TRBD2. With V trimmed by 1 base and J by 7 bases, 11 bases remained unmatched. The CDR3 consists of 16 residues. The germline gives CDR1 DFQATT, CDR2 SNEGSKA (reference sequence). In DNA form, the CDR3 reads TGCAGTGCTAGAGTCTCTGTGACTAGCGGGAGTAAAGAGCAGTACTTC. Its translation is CSARVSVTSGSKEQYF.

The chain employs TRBV20-1 and TRBJ2-1, with D possibly matching TRBD2 (5 bases). V was trimmed by 0 bases and J by 1 base, leaving 13 bases between them. The CDR3 is 16 amino acids. Germline V CDR1 and CDR2: DFQATT, SNEGSKA (reference sequence). The CDR3 DNA is TGCAGTGCTAGAGATGAGACGGGAAGGTCCTACAATGAGCAGTTCTTC. Its translation is CSARDETGRSYNEQFF.

V is TRBV2 and J is TRBJ2-5; D might be TRBD2 (5 bases). CDR1 is SNHLY and CDR2 is FYNNEI in the germline V gene. The ends were cut back, 4 bases at V and 4 bases at J, with 13 bases in the middle. The CDR3 runs 14 residues. The CDR3 protein is CASSGTGSGETQYF. The CDR3 nucleotides are TGTGCCAGCAGTGGGACTGGGTCCGGAGAGACCCAGTACTTC.